The 19 T cell receptor beta chains below were found in one sample sequenced in a study of blood T cell repertoires in COVID-19. This table comes from immunoSEQ multiplex PCR, and its TCRdb copy is limited to in-frame clones, with some not included. The data hold about 75,000 clones, with roughly 78% observed a single time. The sample taken for sequencing was peripheral blood. The receptors here all came from a woman aged 80 or over with active or convalescent COVID-19.

V usage is TRBV19 and J usage is TRBJ2-2; the D is unclear. This CDR3 is 16 amino acids long. Germline CDR1 and CDR2: LNHDA and SQIVND (reference sequence). Trimming removed 5 bases from V and 5 bases from J, with 18 bases in between. CDR3 in amino acids: CASSLRVQLVTGELFF. Here the CDR3 DNA reads TGTGCCAGTAGTCTTCGGGTGCAGTTAGTTACCGGGGAGCTGTTTTTT.

In its sample, this clone was seen a few times. The DNA of the CDR3 is TGTGCCAGTAGTGGACAGGCCAGCAATCAGCCCCAGCATTTT. Residues: CASSGQASNQPQHF. The chain uses TRBV19 and TRBJ1-5; 7 bases fit TRBD1. V shed 5 bases, J shed 1 base, and the junction held 2 bases outside the gene matches. Germline V gene sequence: CDR1 LNHDA, CDR2 SQIVND (reference sequence). The length of the CDR3 is 14 residues.

The V call is TRBV27, the J call TRBJ1-1; 9 positions match TRBD1. V lost 5 bases to trimming and J lost 5 bases; unmatched junction nucleotides: 6. The CDR3 has 14 amino acids. Germline CDR1 reads MNHEY; CDR2 reads SMNVEV (reference sequence). The CDR3 DNA is TGTGCCAGCAGTGCGACAGGGGGAGGGACTGAAGCTTTCTTT. Encoded protein: CASSATGGGTEAFF.

This clone was detected only once. V usage is TRBV5-1 and J usage is TRBJ2-3; 12 nucleotides agree with TRBD2. This CDR3 spans 15 amino acids. From germline, CDR1 is SGHRS and CDR2 YFSETQ. The V segment lost 1 base and the J segment 8 bases; nucleotides outside the gene matches: 5. Written as DNA, the CDR3 is TGCGCCAGCAGCTTGTTCCTAGCGGGAGGGAGTACGCAGTATTTT. It is translated as CASSLFLAGGSTQYF.

The rearrangement uses TRBV19 and TRBJ1-6; a weak D match, TRBD1 (6 bases). Germline CDR1 is LNHDA and CDR2 is SQIVND (reference sequence). Trimming left V 3 bases short and J 11 bases short, with 26 bases between. CDR3 length: 18 amino acids. The CDR3 reads CASSMGATESGSRAPLHF. CDR3 sequence (DNA): TGTGCCAGTAGTATGGGGGCCACGGAGTCGGGGAGTCGGGCACCCCTCCACTTT.

This clone was counted a few times. The J gene is TRBJ1-5, the V gene TRBV10-3, with D possibly matching TRBD1 (6 bases). Trimming pared 4 bases from V and 6 bases from J, leaving 10 bases between. Germline CDR1 ENHRY, CDR2 SYGVKD. The CDR3 is 13 amino acids. Here the CDR3 DNA reads TGTGCCATCAGTGGGGGGCGAGGTCAGCCCCAGCATTTT. Protein sequence: CAISGGRGQPQHF.

The sample holds a few counts of this clone. The J gene is TRBJ2-7, the V gene TRBV6-5, with D perhaps TRBD1 (6 bases). The V end was cut by 2 bases, the J end by 1 base, with 9 bases between. The CDR3 extends over 14 amino acids. Germline lookup yields CDR1 MNHEY and CDR2 SVGAGI. The CDR3 DNA reads as TGTGCCAGCAGTTACCGGACAGCTTCCTACGAGCAGTACTTC. Translated, it gives CASSYRTASYEQYF.

The rearrangement joins TRBV4-3 to TRBJ1-2; D uncertain. Germline CDR1 and CDR2: LGHNA and YSLEER. This CDR3 spans 13 amino acids. Trimming stripped 1 base from V and 6 bases from J, with 9 bases between. As DNA, the CDR3 is TGCGCCAGCAGCCAAGCGGGGTTCAATGGCTACACCTTC. This codes for CASSQAGFNGYTF.

This chain links TRBV13 with TRBJ1-1, with D perhaps matching TRBD1 (5 bases). Trimming shortened V by 0 bases and J by 4 bases, and 9 bases separated the two germline ends. This CDR3 is 14 amino acids long. The V gene's germline CDR1 is PRHDT and CDR2 FYEKMQ (reference sequence). Here the CDR3 DNA reads TGTGCCAGCAGCTTAGGAGACAGAGCCACTGAAGCTTTCTTT. Its protein product is CASSLGDRATEAFF. Full variable domain (missing parts from reference TRBV13 and TRBJ1-1): AAGVIQSPRHLIKEKRETATLKCYPIPRHDTVYWYQQGPGQDPQFLISFYEKMQSDKGSIPDRFSAQQFSDYHSELNMSSLELGDSALYFCASSLGDRATEAFFGQGTRLTVV.

The chain has TRBV4-3 and TRBJ2-1; TRBD2 aligns across 11 bases. Looked up from germline, CDR1 is LGHNA and CDR2 is YSLEER. With 4 bases clipped from V and 3 bases from J, the junction kept 11 bases outside the gene matches. The CDR3 length is 18 residues. CDR3 nucleotide sequence: TGCGCCAGCAGCCGCGCTTCCTCCGGGACTAGCGGCTACAATGAGCAGTTCTTC. Amino acid sequence: CASSRASSGTSGYNEQFF.

V is TRBV28 and J is TRBJ2-1; D may be TRBD2 (6 bases). V was clipped by 11 bases and J by 8 bases, with 19 bases between them. Germline V gene lookup returns CDR1 MDHEN and CDR2 SYDVKM. The CDR3 has 13 amino acids. The CDR3 loop is CAGGTLMRDEQFF. The CDR3 nucleotides are TGTGCCGGCGGGACTTTAATGAGGGATGAGCAGTTCTTC.

This clone appeared a few times. The gene calls are TRBV10-1 and TRBJ2-1; TRBD2 matches 8 bases. Per germline, CDR1 WNHNN and CDR2 SYGVQD (reference sequence). Trimming cost V 3 bases and J 4 bases; bases outside gene matches: 11. CDR3 size: 17 residues. The CDR3 bases are TGCGCCAGCAGTGACCCTGGGGACGGGGGGGTTTACAATGAGCAGTTCTTC. Its translation is CASSDPGDGGVYNEQFF.

The chain is built from TRBV7-9 and TRBJ2-1, with D unresolved. CDR3 length: 14 amino acids. The V end lost 3 bases, the J end lost 0 bases, and 6 bases lay between the germline ends. Germline V lookup: CDR1 SEHNR, CDR2 FQNEAQ (reference sequence). The CDR3 DNA sequence: TGTGCCAGCAGCTTGCCGGTCTCCTACAATGAGCAGTTCTTC. It encodes CASSLPVSYNEQFF.

This clone turned up a few times. The chain recombines TRBV4-1 with TRBJ2-7; D is unclear. This CDR3 spans 12 amino acids. In germline, CDR1 is MGHRA, CDR2 YSYEKL. The V and J ends lost 1 base and 4 bases respectively, with 5 bases between them. The CDR3: CASSQGRYEQYF. DNA for the CDR3: TGCGCCAGCAGCCAAGGTCGGTACGAGCAGTACTTC.

This rearrangement joins TRBV19 to TRBJ1-4; D unresolved. Germline CDR1 reads LNHDA; CDR2 reads SQIVND (reference sequence). V was pared by 4 bases and J by 8 bases, with 17 bases between. This CDR3 contains 15 residues. The CDR3 is CASSTITGAREKLFF. For the CDR3, the DNA is TGTGCCAGTAGTACAATCACGGGAGCTCGGGAAAAACTGTTTTTT.

J is TRBJ1-5 and V is TRBV3-1 (or the pseudogene TRBV3-2); a weak D match, TRBD1 (5 bases). The germline V gene encodes CDR1 LGHDT and CDR2 YNNKEL (reference sequence). V lost 4 bases and J 4 bases, leaving 11 bases between the germline ends. The CDR3 spans 14 residues. CDR3 sequence: CASSRLGTNQPQHF. In nucleotides, the CDR3 is TGTGCCAGCAGCCGCCTGGGGACTAATCAGCCCCAGCATTTT.

The V and J genes are TRBV5-1 and TRBJ2-1, with 16 bases lining up with TRBD2. Germline trimming cut 8 bases from V and 0 bases from J; bases unmatched to any gene: 11. In germline, CDR1 is SGHRS, CDR2 YFSETQ. The CDR3 has 19 amino acids. CDR3 sequence (DNA): TGCGCCAGTCGTCCCGGGACTAGCGGGAGGGGTAGCTCCTACAATGAGCAGTTCTTC. Protein: CASRPGTSGRGSSYNEQFF.

The chain's CDR3 is CASSPPPSGRAYEQYF. The CDR3 region has the DNA TGTGCCAGCTCACCACCGCCTAGCGGGAGGGCCTACGAGCAGTACTTC. This sequence joins TRBV18 and TRBJ2-7; 12 bases agree with TRBD2. This CDR3 is built from 16 residues. Germline CDR1 KGHSH, CDR2 LQKENI. V lost 0 bases, J lost 2 bases, and 2 bases stayed unmatched.

This clone occurred a few times. V and J are TRBV6-5 and TRBJ1-4; D gene unclear. The CDR3 runs to 14 residues. The V end lost 4 bases, the J end lost 7 bases, and 13 bases lay between the germline ends. Germline V gene sequence: CDR1 MNHEY, CDR2 SVGAGI. CDR3 DNA sequence: TGTGCCAGCAGTTTTCGGGGAAATGGTGAAAAACTGTTTTTT. Translating it yields CASSFRGNGEKLFF.